Listed below are T cell receptor beta chains from one sample, sequenced in a study of cytomegalovirus exposure and HLA in healthy donors. The repertoire was sequenced with immunoSEQ multiplex PCR; TCRdb's copy has only in-frame clones and lacks some. The sample has roughly 120,000 clones, around a tenth seen once. Sequenced material: PBMCs. Every receptor here comes from a man younger than 40 in good health and CMV-seronegative. The CDR3 runs from the conserved cysteine through the conserved F or W. The D gene is left open where the match is weak. Not all rows give a size; the values are once, few, many and, for expanded clones, a class.

TRBD2 | TRBJ2-5 | TRBV29-1 | few | CSVELAGEEETQYF | TGCAGCGTAGAGCTAGCGGGAGAGGAAGAGACCCAGTACTTC
- | TRBJ1-2 | TRBV29-1 | few | CSATETNYGYTF | TGCAGCGCCACAGAGACTAACTATGGCTACACCTTC
- | TRBJ2-6 | TRBV6-5 | few | CASSPKGSGANVLTF | TGTGCCAGCAGTCCCAAGGGGTCTGGGGCCAACGTCCTGACTTTC
TRBD2 | TRBJ2-1 | TRBV9 | - | CASSGGLAAYNEQFF | TGTGCCAGCAGCGGTGGACTAGCGGCCTACAATGAGCAGTTCTTC
TRBD1 | TRBJ1-1 | TRBV5-1 | - | CASSIGTGGEAFF | TGCGCCAGCAGTATTGGGACAGGGGGTGAAGCTTTCTTT
- | TRBJ2-2 | TRBV10-3 | - | CATGQKGGTGELFF | TGTGCCACGGGACAAAAGGGCGGCACCGGGGAGCTGTTTTTT
TRBD2 | TRBJ2-5 | TRBV10-3 | few | CAISESIRAGRPQETQYF | TGTGCCATCAGTGAGTCGATAAGAGCGGGGCGACCACAAGAGACCCAGTACTTC
TRBD1 | TRBJ1-5 | TRBV6-5 | - | CASSYAQGDQPQHF | TGTGCCAGCAGTTACGCACAGGGGGATCAGCCCCAGCATTTT
TRBD2 | TRBJ2-1 | TRBV11-2 | - | CASSPGTSGRGNEQFF | TGTGCCAGCAGCCCAGGGACTAGCGGGAGGGGCAATGAGCAGTTCTTC
TRBD1 | TRBJ2-7 | TRBV2 | few | CASRGNPDRADSYEQYF | TGTGCCAGCAGGGGAAACCCGGACAGGGCTGACTCCTACGAGCAGTACTTC
- | TRBJ2-1 | TRBV5-1 | few | CASSLRFGSSSYNEQFF | TGCGCCAGCAGCTTGAGATTTGGGAGTTCCTCCTACAATGAGCAGTTCTTC
- | TRBJ2-5 | TRBV6-4 | - | CASSTTGDNDETQYF | TGTGCCAGCAGTACTACGGGGGATAACGACGAGACCCAGTACTTC
- | TRBJ1-2 | TRBV28 | few | CASSSGDYGYTF | TGTGCCAGCAGTTCCGGGGACTATGGCTACACCTTC
TRBD1 | TRBJ1-4 | TRBV19 | - | CASTQGAEANEKLFF | TGTGCCAGTACCCAGGGGGCCGAGGCTAATGAAAAACTGTTTTTT
- | TRBJ1-1 | TRBV28 | few | CASSPTGGASSNTEAFF | TGTGCCAGCAGTCCGACGGGAGGGGCCTCCTCGAACACTGAAGCTTTCTTT
- | TRBJ2-6 | TRBV7-7 | few | CASSLTHGANVLTF | TGTGCTAGCAGCCTAACCCATGGGGCCAACGTCCTGACTTTC
- | TRBJ2-1 | TRBV6-5 | - | CASSYRRAVNNEQFF | TGTGCCAGCAGTTATAGGAGGGCAGTAAACAATGAGCAGTTCTTC
TRBD2 | TRBJ2-3 | TRBV28 | few | CASNPSAGGQADTQYF | TGTGCCAGCAATCCCTCGGCGGGAGGGCAGGCAGATACGCAGTATTTT
TRBD1 | TRBJ1-4 | TRBV27 | once | CASSFSPGQGPSTNEKLFF | TGTGCCAGCAGTTTTTCGCCGGGACAGGGTCCTTCAACTAATGAAAAACTGTTTTTT
TRBD1 | TRBJ2-7 | TRBV25-1 | few | CASSEFAGTGKPYEQYF | TGTGCCAGCAGTGAATTCGCCGGGACAGGGAAACCATACGAGCAGTACTTC
TRBD1 | TRBJ1-2 | TRBV10-2 | - | CASSRETGNGYTF | TGCGCCAGCAGTAGAGAGACAGGGAATGGCTACACCTTC
- | TRBJ2-3 | TRBV6-1 | - | CASTPQGGTQYF | TGTGCCAGCACTCCACAGGGTGGTACGCAGTATTTT
TRBD2 | TRBJ2-3 | TRBV10-3 | - | CAISAGETTDTQYF | TGTGCCATCAGCGCGGGGGAGACCACAGATACGCAGTATTTT
TRBD1 | TRBJ2-1 | TRBV7-3 | - | CASSQGQGMVVGNEQFF | TGTGCCAGCAGCCAGGGACAGGGAATGGTCGTAGGCAATGAGCAGTTCTTC
- | TRBJ1-1 | TRBV11-2 | few | CASSENRVGEAFF | TGTGCCAGCAGCGAGAACCGGGTCGGTGAAGCTTTCTTT
- | TRBJ2-5 | TRBV5-6 | - | CASSLDLEETQYF | TGTGCCAGCAGCTTGGATCTAGAAGAGACCCAGTACTTC
TRBD1 | TRBJ1-2 | TRBV9 | many | CASSVDGAGGDRYTF | TGTGCCAGCAGCGTAGATGGGGCAGGGGGCGATCGATACACCTTC
- | TRBJ2-7 | TRBV29-1 | - | CSVTTGTSSYEQYF | TGCAGCGTTACTACCGGGACAAGCTCCTACGAGCAGTACTTC
- | TRBJ1-2 | TRBV4-3 | few | CASSQVPGYGYTF | TGCGCCAGCAGCCAAGTGCCCGGGTACGGCTACACCTTC
- | TRBJ2-5 | TRBV5-1 | few | CASSLVHGQGETQYF | TGCGCCAGCAGCTTGGTTCATGGGCAGGGTGAGACCCAGTACTTC
- | TRBJ1-1 | TRBV10-3 | - | CAISETGNTEAFF | TGTGCCATCAGTGAGACAGGGAACACTGAAGCTTTCTTT
- | TRBJ1-2 | TRBV5-4 | few | CASSYSGGASYGYTF | TGTGCCAGCAGTTACTCCGGGGGGGCTAGCTATGGCTACACCTTC
TRBD1 | TRBJ2-7 | TRBV5-5 | - | CASSLQGASYEQYF | TGTGCCAGCAGTTTACAGGGGGCTAGTTACGAGCAGTACTTC
- | TRBJ2-5 | TRBV6-6 | - | CASRSVYQETQYF | TGTGCCAGCAGGTCCGTGTACCAAGAGACCCAGTACTTC
- | TRBJ1-6 | TRBV28 | - | CASSYPGSSYNSPLHF | TGTGCCAGCAGCTACCCCGGGAGCTCCTATAATTCACCCCTCCACTTT
- | TRBJ1-2 | TRBV30 | few | CAWSGQPSNYGYTF | TGTGCCTGGAGCGGACAGCCATCGAACTATGGCTACACCTTC
TRBD1 | TRBJ1-2 | TRBV27 | - | CASSPDRVDYGYTF | TGTGCCAGCAGTCCGGACAGGGTCGACTATGGCTACACCTTC
- | TRBJ2-1 | TRBV11-3 | few | CASSQRGNEQFF | TGTGCCAGCAGCCAACGGGGGAATGAGCAGTTCTTC
- | TRBJ2-1 | TRBV10-3 | - | CAIARAQYNEQFF | TGTGCCATCGCGCGGGCGCAATACAATGAGCAGTTCTTC
- | TRBJ2-4 | TRBV5-6 | - | CASSLTRLAKNIQYF | TGTGCCAGCAGCCTGACACGTCTAGCCAAAAACATTCAGTACTTC
TRBD1 | TRBJ1-6 | TRBV7-9 | few | CASNRQGEGALHF | TGTGCCAGCAACCGACAGGGCGAGGGAGCCCTCCACTTT
- | TRBJ2-6 | TRBV23-1 | few | CASSRSRGSSGANVLTF | TGCGCCAGCAGTCGCTCACGGGGGAGCTCTGGGGCCAACGTCCTGACTTTC
- | TRBJ2-1 | TRBV7-9 | - | CASSLAGGTYNEQFF | TGTGCCAGCAGCTTAGCGGGGGGAACCTACAATGAGCAGTTCTTC
TRBD2 | TRBJ2-7 | TRBV7-6 | few | CASSLAPSGRAGSSYEQYF | TGTGCCAGCAGCTTAGCCCCTAGCGGGAGGGCCGGTAGCTCCTACGAGCAGTACTTC
- | TRBJ1-4 | TRBV15 | few | CATSRGPGVTNEKLFF | TGTGCCACCAGCAGAGGTCCGGGAGTGACTAATGAAAAACTGTTTTTT
TRBD1 | TRBJ2-7 | TRBV5-1 | - | CASSSDRGPTYEQYF | TGCGCCAGCAGCTCAGACAGGGGCCCCACCTACGAGCAGTACTTC
- | TRBJ1-1 | TRBV30 | - | CAWKGHRNTEAFF | TGTGCCTGGAAGGGACATAGGAACACTGAAGCTTTCTTT
- | TRBJ1-5 | TRBV30 | - | CAWGTRDGQPQHF | TGTGCCTGGGGTACCAGGGATGGTCAGCCCCAGCATTTT
- | TRBJ2-7 | TRBV12-5 | few | CASGLSGGGQTYEQYF | TGTGCTAGTGGCCTCTCGGGAGGCGGACAGACCTACGAGCAGTACTTC
TRBD2 | TRBJ2-7 | TRBV5-1 | - | CASSVSGVNYEQYF | TGCGCCAGCAGCGTTAGCGGGGTTAACTACGAGCAGTACTTC
- | TRBJ1-4 | TRBV28 | few | CASSPSGGEVEKLFF | TGTGCCAGCAGCCCTAGCGGGGGGGAGGTTGAAAAACTGTTTTTT
- | TRBJ2-1 | TRBV4-2 | - | CASSPLGFYQFF | TGTGCCAGCAGCCCTCTGGGCTTCTATCAGTTCTTC
- | TRBJ1-6 | TRBV11-2 | - | CASSLGQVNSPLHF | TGTGCCAGCAGCTTAGGGCAAGTTAATTCACCCCTCCACTTT